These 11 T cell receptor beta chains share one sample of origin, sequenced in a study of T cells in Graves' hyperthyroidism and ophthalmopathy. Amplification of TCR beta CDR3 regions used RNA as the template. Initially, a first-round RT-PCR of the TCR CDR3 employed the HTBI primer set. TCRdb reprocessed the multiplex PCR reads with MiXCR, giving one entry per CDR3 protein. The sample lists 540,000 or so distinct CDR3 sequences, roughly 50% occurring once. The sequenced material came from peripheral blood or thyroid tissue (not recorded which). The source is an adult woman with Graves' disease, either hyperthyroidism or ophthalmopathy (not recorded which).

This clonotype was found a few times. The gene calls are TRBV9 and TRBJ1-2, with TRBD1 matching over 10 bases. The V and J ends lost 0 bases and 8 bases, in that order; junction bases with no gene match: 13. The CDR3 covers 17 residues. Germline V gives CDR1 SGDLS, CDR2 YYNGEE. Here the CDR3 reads CASSVDPQGGTGDGYTF. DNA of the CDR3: TGTGCCAGCAGCGTAGACCCCCAGGGTGGGACAGGGGACGGCTACACCTTC. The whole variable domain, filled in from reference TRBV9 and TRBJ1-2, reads DSGVTQTPKHLITATGQRVTLRCSPRSGDLSVYWYQQSLDQGLQFLIQYYNGEERAKGNILERFSAQQFPDLHSELNLSSLELGDSALYFCASSVDPQGGTGDGYTFGSGTRLTVV.

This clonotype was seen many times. The CDR3 reads CASSLRGCSNQPQHF. CDR3 nucleotide sequence: TGTGCCAGCAGCTTAAGGGGATGTAGCAATCAGCCCCAGCATTTT. The genes are TRBV7-3 and TRBJ1-5; no clear D. The CDR3 loop spans 15 amino acids. Germline CDR1 and CDR2: SGHTA and FQGTGA. V was clipped by 1 base and J by 0 bases, with 7 bases between them.

The CDR3 reads CASSPPDGRYGYTF. In DNA, the CDR3 is TGTGCCAGCAGCCCTCCGGACGGACGCTATGGCTACACCTTC. The chain employs TRBV14 and TRBJ1-2; D not resolved. CDR3 length equals 14 residues. Germline V gene lookup returns CDR1 SGHDN and CDR2 FVKESK. V was pared by 4 bases and J by 4 bases, with 13 bases between. Variable domain in full (rest from reference TRBV14 and TRBJ1-2): EAGVTQFPSHSVIEKGQTVTLRCDPISGHDNLYWYRRVMGKEIKFLLHFVKESKQDESGMPNNRFLAERTGGTYSTLKVQPAELEDSGVYFCASSPPDGRYGYTFGSGTRLTVV.

CDR3 residues: CASSLTTGGPLNTEAFF. The CDR3 DNA is TGTGCCAGCAGCTTAACGACGGGTGGTCCCCTGAACACTGAAGCTTTCTTT. V gene TRBV7-8 combines with J gene TRBJ1-1; D is unclear. The V end was cut by 2 bases, the J end by 0 bases, with 16 bases between. Germline CDR1 reads SGHVS; CDR2 reads FQNEAQ. The CDR3 consists of 17 residues.

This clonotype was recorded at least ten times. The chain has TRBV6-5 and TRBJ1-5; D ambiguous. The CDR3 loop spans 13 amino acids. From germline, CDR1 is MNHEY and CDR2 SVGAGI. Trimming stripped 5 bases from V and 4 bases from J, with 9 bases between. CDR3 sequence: CASSPGLNQPQHF. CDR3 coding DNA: TGTGCCAGCAGTCCTGGACTAAATCAGCCCCAGCATTTT.

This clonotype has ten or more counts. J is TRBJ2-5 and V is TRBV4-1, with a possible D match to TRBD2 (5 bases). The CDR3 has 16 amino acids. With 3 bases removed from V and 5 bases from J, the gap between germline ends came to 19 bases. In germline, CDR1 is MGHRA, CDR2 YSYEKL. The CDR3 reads CASSHTPREARETQYF. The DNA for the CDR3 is TGCGCCAGCAGCCATACCCCCCGGGAAGCCCGGGAGACCCAGTACTTC.

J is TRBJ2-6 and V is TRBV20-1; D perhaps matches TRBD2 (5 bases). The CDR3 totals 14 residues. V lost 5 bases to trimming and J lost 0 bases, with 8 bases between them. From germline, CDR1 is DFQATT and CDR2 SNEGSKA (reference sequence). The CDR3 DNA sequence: TGCAGTGCTCGTCGGGGCTCTGGGGCCAACGTCCTGACTTTC. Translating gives CSARRGSGANVLTF.

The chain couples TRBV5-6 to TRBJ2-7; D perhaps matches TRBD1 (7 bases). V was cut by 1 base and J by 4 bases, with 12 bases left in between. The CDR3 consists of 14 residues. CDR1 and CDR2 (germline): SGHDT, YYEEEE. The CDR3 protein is CASSLYRGGYEQYF. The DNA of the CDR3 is TGTGCCAGCAGCTTGTACAGGGGAGGATACGAGCAGTACTTC. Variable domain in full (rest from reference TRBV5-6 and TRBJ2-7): DAGVTQSPTHLIKTRGQQVTLRCSPKSGHDTVSWYQQALGQGPQFIFQYYEEEERQRGNFPDRFSGHQFPNYSSELNVNALLLGDSALYLCASSLYRGGYEQYFGPGTRLTVT.

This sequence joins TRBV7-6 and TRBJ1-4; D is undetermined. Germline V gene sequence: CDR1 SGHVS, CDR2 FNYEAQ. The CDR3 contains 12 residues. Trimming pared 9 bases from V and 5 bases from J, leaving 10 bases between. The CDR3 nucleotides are TGTGCCAGTGGGGATCCGAATGAAAAACTGTTTTTT. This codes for CASGDPNEKLFF.

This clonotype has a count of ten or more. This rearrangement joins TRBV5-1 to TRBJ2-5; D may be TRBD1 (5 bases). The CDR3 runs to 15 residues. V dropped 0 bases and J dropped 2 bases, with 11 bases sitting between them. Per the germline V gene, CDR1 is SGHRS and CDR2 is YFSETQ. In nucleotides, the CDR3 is TGCGCCAGCAGCTTGGGGGCCACAGGTCAAGAGACCCAGTACTTC. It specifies CASSLGATGQETQYF.

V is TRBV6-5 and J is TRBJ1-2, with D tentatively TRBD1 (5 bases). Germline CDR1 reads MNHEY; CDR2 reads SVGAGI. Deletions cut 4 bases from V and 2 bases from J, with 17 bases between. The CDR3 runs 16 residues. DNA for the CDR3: TGTGCCAGCAGTTTCTCCCCGGGACGGATAAACTATGGCTACACCTTC. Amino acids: CASSFSPGRINYGYTF.